The 5 T cell receptor beta chains below come from one sample, sequenced in a study of CD8 T cells in Susac syndrome. RNA, at about 0.45 to 1 ug, was reverse transcribed with random hexamers. TCRdb recomputed calls from the immunoSEQ multiplex PCR reads with MiXCR, one row per CDR3 protein. The sample includes approximately 230,000 distinct CDR3 sequences, over 85% of them seen just once. Sample: CD4+ T cells from PBMCs. The receptor set was obtained from a human donor with multiple sclerosis.

The chain is built from TRBV12-5 and TRBJ1-5; D not certain. The CDR3 extends over 16 amino acids. Trimming stripped 0 bases from V and 2 bases from J, with 11 bases between. Germline V CDR1 and CDR2: LGHNT, FRNRAP. This chain's CDR3 is CASGLVLGMGNQPQHF. For the CDR3, the DNA is TGTGCTAGTGGTTTGGTTTTAGGGATGGGCAATCAGCCCCAGCATTTT. The whole variable domain, remainder taken from reference TRBV12-5 and TRBJ1-5, is DARVTQTPRHKVTEMGQEVTMRCQPILGHNTVFWYRQTMMQGLELLAYFRNRAPLDDSGMPKDRFSAEMPDATLATLKIQPSEPRDSAVYFCASGLVLGMGNQPQHFGDGTRLSIL.

This clonotype was seen just once. The chain employs TRBV29-1 and TRBJ2-1; 9 bases align to TRBD2. The J segment lost 12 bases and the V segment lost 4 bases, leaving 10 bases of the junction unmatched. The CDR3 spans 13 residues. CDR1 is SQVTM, CDR2 ANQGSEA, per germline. The CDR3 DNA follows: TGCAGCGTTGGACTAGCGGCGCCGGGAGGGCAGTTCTTC. This gives the protein CSVGLAAPGGQFF.

The genes are TRBV19 and TRBJ2-7, with TRBD2 as a possible D gene (6 bases). The CDR3 contains 13 residues. Germline V gene lookup returns CDR1 LNHDA and CDR2 SQIVND (reference sequence). V was clipped by 4 bases and J by 7 bases, with 14 bases between them. The CDR3 nucleotides are TGTGCCAGTAGTAGGCGGGACGCGAGTGAGCAGTACTTC. Translated, it gives CASSRRDASEQYF.

CDR3 in DNA: TGTGCCAGCAGCCGCATAGGACAGCAATACAATGAGCAGTTCTTC. Protein: CASSRIGQQYNEQFF. The chain joins TRBV14 to TRBJ2-1; the D gene is possibly TRBD1 (6 bases). V lost 4 bases, J lost 4 bases, and 14 bases lay in between. CDR3 size: 15 residues. Germline CDR1 SGHDN, CDR2 FVKESK.

The chain recombines TRBV11-2 with TRBJ2-2, with D tentatively TRBD1 (6 bases). The CDR3 covers 13 residues. Trimming removed 6 bases from V and 6 bases from J, with 11 bases in between. Germline assignment: CDR1 SGHAT and CDR2 FQNNGV. CDR3 region: CASRGGAAGELFF. CDR3 nucleotides: TGTGCCAGCAGAGGGGGAGCGGCCGGGGAGCTGTTTTTT.